The 22 T cell receptor beta chains presented below share a single source sample, sequenced in a study of cytomegalovirus exposure and HLA in healthy donors. The PCR contained 60 Vbeta and 13 Jbeta primers. Some clones are missing from TCRdb's copy, which holds only in-frame ones; the method was immunoSEQ multiplex PCR. The data hold 85,000 to 90,000 clones, with about 85% observed a single time. The sequencing sample was made of PBMCs. Source of these receptors: a man in his forties or fifties in good health and CMV-seropositive.

This clone was seen just once. This chain connects TRBV30 to TRBJ1-1; 9 nucleotides agree with TRBD1. Losses at the gene ends were 2 bases for V and 8 bases for J; bases not matched to a gene: 3. Germline loops: CDR1 GTSNPN, CDR2 SVGIG (reference sequence). The CDR3 spans 12 residues. The DNA for the CDR3 is TGTGCCTGGAGTTACGGGACAGGGGAAGCTTTCTTT. This encodes CAWSYGTGEAFF.

The chain couples TRBV28 to TRBJ2-7; TRBD2 matches at 7 bases. The CDR3 runs to 14 residues. With V trimmed by 6 bases and J by 3 bases, 8 bases remained unmatched. CDR1 is MDHEN and CDR2 is SYDVKM in the germline V gene. DNA for the CDR3: TGTGCCAGCAGCCTCACCGCGGGAGTCTACGAGCAGTACTTC. Translated: CASSLTAGVYEQYF.

V and J are TRBV7-3 and TRBJ2-1, with a tentative D call TRBD1 (6 bases). Germline CDR1 is SGHTA and CDR2 is FQGTGA. V shed 2 bases and J shed 2 bases, with 10 bases lying between them. This CDR3 region has 15 residues. The DNA of the CDR3 is TGTGCCAGCAGCTTACTGGGGGCTGCCTACAATGAGCAGTTCTTC. Translated: CASSLLGAAYNEQFF.

This clone was picked up one time. The chain joins TRBV7-9 to TRBJ2-7; a possible D gene is TRBD1 (5 bases). The CDR3 runs 13 residues. V was clipped by 4 bases and J by 4 bases, with 11 bases between them. Germline CDR1 SEHNR, CDR2 FQNEAQ (reference sequence). The CDR3 region has the DNA TGTGCCAGCAGCTCTAGTAGGGGATACGAGCAGTACTTC. Its protein is CASSSSRGYEQYF.

This chain joins TRBV5-4 and TRBJ1-2, with unresolved D. Trimming left V 4 bases short and J 7 bases short, with 17 bases between. This CDR3 contains 14 residues. Germline-derived CDR1 and CDR2 are SGHNT and YYREEE (reference sequence). CDR3 sequence (DNA): TGTGCCAGCAGCCCCCGGGTCCAAGATTCTGGCTACACCTTC. It specifies CASSPRVQDSGYTF.

The chain joins TRBV19 to TRBJ1-4; the D gene is possibly TRBD1 (5 bases). Trimming left V 6 bases short and J 7 bases short, with 18 bases between. Germline CDR1 and CDR2: LNHDA and SQIVND (reference sequence). The CDR3 extends over 15 amino acids. CDR3 in amino acids: CASSGVPSGGEKLFF. For the CDR3, the DNA is TGTGCCAGTAGCGGGGTTCCATCCGGGGGTGAAAAACTGTTTTTT.

The chain joins TRBV6-6 to TRBJ2-7, with unresolved D. The germline gives CDR1 MNHNY, CDR2 SVGAGI (reference sequence). The CDR3 is 11 amino acids. Trimming removed 5 bases from V and 4 bases from J, with 6 bases in between. The CDR3 DNA reads TGTGCCAGCAGTAATAAATACGAGCAGTACTTC. It codes for CASSNKYEQYF.

The chain recombines TRBV29-1 with TRBJ2-7, with 11 positions matching TRBD1. The germline V gene encodes CDR1 SQVTM and CDR2 ANQGSEA. CDR3 size: 13 residues. Trimming took 5 bases from V and 4 from J; bases not matched to a gene: 4. The CDR3 sequence is CSVPGQGGYEQYF. CDR3 DNA: TGCAGCGTTCCGGGACAGGGGGGATACGAGCAGTACTTC.

The rearrangement links TRBV6-5 to TRBJ1-6; 10 nucleotides match TRBD1. Germline CDR1 is MNHEY and CDR2 is SVGAGI. The length of the CDR3 is 16 residues. Trimming took 0 bases from V and 8 from J; bases not matched to a gene: 4. CDR3 sequence reads: CASSYSPGQGYSPLHF. DNA of the CDR3: TGTGCCAGCAGTTACTCGCCGGGACAGGGGTATTCACCCCTCCACTTT.

This CDR3 reads CASSLATGVNTGELFF. The CDR3 nucleotides read TGTGCCAGCAGTTTAGCCACGGGAGTGAACACCGGGGAGCTGTTTTTT. V gene TRBV28 combines with J gene TRBJ2-2; D perhaps matches TRBD2 (6 bases). The CDR3 contains 16 residues. Germline V gives CDR1 MDHEN, CDR2 SYDVKM. V gave up 2 bases and J gave up 1 base, with 11 bases separating them.

This chain joins TRBV16 and TRBJ1-5; the D is unclear. The CDR3 length is 15 residues. Trimming cost V 1 base and J 0 bases, with 7 bases left between them. The germline gives CDR1 KGHSY, CDR2 FQNENV. The CDR3 nucleotides are TGTGCCAGCAGCCAATGGGCAGATAGCAATCAGCCCCAGCATTTT. This sequence encodes CASSQWADSNQPQHF. The full variable domain, its missing parts supplied by reference TRBV16 and TRBJ1-5, is GEEVAQTPKHLVRGEGQKAKLYCAPIKGHSYVFWYQQVLKNEFKFLISFQNENVFDETGMPKERFSAKCLPNSPCSLEIQATKLEDSAVYFCASSQWADSNQPQHFGDGTRLSIL.

This clone was detected only a few times. The chain carries TRBV5-1 and TRBJ2-3, with D possibly being TRBD1 (6 bases). In germline, CDR1 is SGHRS, CDR2 YFSETQ. CDR3 length: 17 amino acids. V lost 0 bases, J lost 0 bases, and 14 bases lay in between. The CDR3 DNA sequence: TGCGCCAGCAGCTTGGGACACAGGGACCCTAGCACAGATACGCAGTATTTT. Translated: CASSLGHRDPSTDTQYF.

V usage is TRBV5-1 and J usage is TRBJ2-1, with 8 nucleotides matching TRBD1. The length of the CDR3 is 14 residues. V lost 4 bases, J lost 7 bases, and 7 bases stayed unmatched. The germline V gene encodes CDR1 SGHRS and CDR2 YFSETQ. CDR3 DNA: TGCGCCAGCAGCCCCACGACAGGGGAGAATGAGCAGTTCTTC. This sequence encodes CASSPTTGENEQFF.

A few counts support this clone. The V call is TRBV4-2, the J call TRBJ2-3, with 10 bases matching TRBD2. V shed 3 bases and J 3 bases; nucleotides not matched to a gene: 3. Germline V lookup: CDR1 LGHNA, CDR2 YNFKEQ. The CDR3 runs 15 residues. CDR3 nucleotide sequence: TGTGCCAGCAGCCAGAGCGGGGGGGCAACAGATACGCAGTATTTT. As protein: CASSQSGGATDTQYF.

V usage is TRBV5-1 and J usage is TRBJ2-7, with D maybe TRBD2 (6 bases). This CDR3 spans 15 amino acids. Germline V CDR1 and CDR2: SGHRS, YFSETQ. V lost 0 bases and J lost 3, with 13 bases in between. CDR3 sequence reads: CASSLEALTSYEQYF. In nucleotides, the CDR3 is TGCGCCAGCAGCTTGGAGGCCCTGACTAGCTACGAGCAGTACTTC. The entire variable domain, with the rest obtained from reference TRBV5-1 and TRBJ2-7, is as follows: KAGVTQTPRYLIKTRGQQVTLSCSPISGHRSVSWYQQTPGQGLQFLFEYFSETQRNKGNFPGRFSGRQFSNSRSEMNVSTLELGDSALYLCASSLEALTSYEQYFGPGTRLTVT.

This clone showed up just once. Other DNA sequences in this specimen translate into the identical CDR3. The chain is built from TRBV30 and TRBJ1-2; D unclear. V was pared by 0 bases and J by 6 bases, with 5 bases between. The germline V gene has CDR1 GTSNPN and CDR2 SVGIG (reference sequence). This CDR3 region has 11 residues. The CDR3 loop reads CAWSVLDGYTF. DNA of the CDR3: TGTGCCTGGAGTGTACTGGATGGCTACACCTTC.

The CDR3 coding sequence is TGTGCCAGCAGTGAAAAGGGGGTGTATACTAGCACAGATACGCAGTATTTT. This translates into CASSEKGVYTSTDTQYF. The chain recombines TRBV6-1 with TRBJ2-3; maybe TRBD1 (6 bases). Germline V lookup: CDR1 MNHNS, CDR2 SASEGT. The CDR3 spans 17 residues. Trimming shortened V by 2 bases and J by 0 bases, and 15 bases separated the two germline ends.

V usage is TRBV11-2 and J usage is TRBJ1-4; D remains unclear. This CDR3 contains 13 residues. The V gene's germline CDR1 is SGHAT and CDR2 FQNNGV. Trimming removed 3 bases from V and 7 bases from J, with 9 bases in between. DNA for the CDR3: TGTGCCAGCAGCTTGAGGGAATCTGAAAAACTGTTTTTT. It encodes CASSLRESEKLFF.

This clone was seen a single time. The V and J genes are TRBV5-1 and TRBJ1-4; D possibly corresponds to TRBD1 (5 bases). V lost 6 bases to trimming and J lost 0 bases, with 12 bases between them. CDR3 length equals 15 residues. Germline CDR1 is SGHRS and CDR2 is YFSETQ. The CDR3 region is CASTDTGATNEKLFF. The CDR3 DNA reads as TGCGCCAGCACAGATACAGGCGCAACTAATGAAAAACTGTTTTTT.

J is TRBJ2-1 and V is TRBV28, with a tentative D call TRBD1 (7 bases). The CDR3 totals 15 residues. CDR1 and CDR2 (germline): MDHEN, SYDVKM. V lost 6 bases and J 8 bases, leaving 20 bases between the germline ends. The CDR3: CASSFRDREDDEQFF. As DNA, the CDR3 is TGTGCCAGCAGCTTTAGAGACAGGGAGGATGATGAGCAGTTCTTC.

This clone appeared a few times. CDR3 DNA: TGTGCCAGCACCAACCGGGGGGGATCAGATACGCAGTATTTT. It encodes CASTNRGGSDTQYF. The chain combines TRBV27 with TRBJ2-3; TRBD2 matches at 8 bases. Looked up from germline, CDR1 is MNHEY and CDR2 is SMNVEV (reference sequence). Unmatched junction bases numbered 7, after V lost 7 bases and J lost 4 bases. The length of the CDR3 is 14 residues.

This rearrangement joins TRBV5-6 to TRBJ2-3; 8 bases are shared with TRBD2. Germline values: CDR1 SGHDT, CDR2 YYEEEE. Trimming removed 4 bases from V and 5 bases from J; junction bases left unmatched: 12. The CDR3 loop spans 16 amino acids. The CDR3 region is CASSDGLAKGVDTQYF. DNA for the CDR3: TGTGCCAGCAGCGACGGACTAGCTAAGGGGGTAGATACGCAGTATTTT.